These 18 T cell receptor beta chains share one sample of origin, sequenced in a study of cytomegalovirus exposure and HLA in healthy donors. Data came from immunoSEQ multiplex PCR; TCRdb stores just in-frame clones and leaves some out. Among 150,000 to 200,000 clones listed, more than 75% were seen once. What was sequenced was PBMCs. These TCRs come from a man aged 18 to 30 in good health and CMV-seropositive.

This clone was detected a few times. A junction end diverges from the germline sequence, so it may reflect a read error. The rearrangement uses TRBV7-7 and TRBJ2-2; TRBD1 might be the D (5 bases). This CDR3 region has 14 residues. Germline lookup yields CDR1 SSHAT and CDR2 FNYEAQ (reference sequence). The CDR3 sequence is CASSLTARNGELFF. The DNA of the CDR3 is TGTGCTAGCAGCTTGACAGCAAGGAACGGGGAGCTGTTTTTT. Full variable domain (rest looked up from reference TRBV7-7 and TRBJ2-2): GAGVSQSPRYKVTKRGQDVTLRCDPISSHATLYWYQQALGQGPEFLTYFNYEAQPDKSGLPSDRFSAERPEGSISTLTIQRTEQRDSAMYRCASSLTARNGELFFGEGSRLTVL.

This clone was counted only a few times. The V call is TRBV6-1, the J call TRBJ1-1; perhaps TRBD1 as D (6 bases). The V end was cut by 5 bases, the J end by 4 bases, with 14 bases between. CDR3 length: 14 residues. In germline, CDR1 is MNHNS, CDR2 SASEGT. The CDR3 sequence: CASSPSGVGTEAFF. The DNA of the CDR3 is TGTGCCAGCAGTCCATCAGGGGTTGGCACTGAAGCTTTCTTT.

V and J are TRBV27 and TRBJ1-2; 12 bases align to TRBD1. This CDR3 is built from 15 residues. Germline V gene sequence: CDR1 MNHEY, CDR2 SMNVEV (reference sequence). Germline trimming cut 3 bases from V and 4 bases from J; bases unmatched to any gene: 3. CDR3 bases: TGTGCCAGCAGTTTGGGACAGGGGGCAGGCTATGGCTACACCTTC. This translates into CASSLGQGAGYGYTF.

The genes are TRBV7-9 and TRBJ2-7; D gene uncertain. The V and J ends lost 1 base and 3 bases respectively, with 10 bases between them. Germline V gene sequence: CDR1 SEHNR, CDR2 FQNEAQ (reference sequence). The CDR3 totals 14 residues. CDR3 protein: CASSLEVRIYEQYF. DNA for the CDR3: TGTGCCAGCAGCTTAGAAGTGCGGATCTACGAGCAGTACTTC. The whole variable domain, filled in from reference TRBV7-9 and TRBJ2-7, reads DTGVSQNPRHKITKRGQNVTFRCDPISEHNRLYWYRQTLGQGPEFLTYFQNEAQLEKSRLLSDRFSAERPKGSFSTLEIQRTEQGDSAMYLCASSLEVRIYEQYFGPGTRLTVT.

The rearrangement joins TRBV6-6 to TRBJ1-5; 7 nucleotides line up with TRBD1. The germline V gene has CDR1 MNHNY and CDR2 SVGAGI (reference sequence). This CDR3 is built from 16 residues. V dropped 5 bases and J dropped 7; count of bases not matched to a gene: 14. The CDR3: CASSQTYRGRVQPQHF. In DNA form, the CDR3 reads TGTGCCAGCAGTCAAACCTACAGGGGAAGGGTCCAGCCCCAGCATTTT.

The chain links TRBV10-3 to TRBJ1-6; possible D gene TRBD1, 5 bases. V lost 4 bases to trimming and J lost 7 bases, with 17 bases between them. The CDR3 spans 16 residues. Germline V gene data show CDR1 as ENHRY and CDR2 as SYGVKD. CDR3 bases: TGTGCCATCAGTGCATCCGGGGGGTTCGGCAATTCACCCCTCCACTTT. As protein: CAISASGGFGNSPLHF.

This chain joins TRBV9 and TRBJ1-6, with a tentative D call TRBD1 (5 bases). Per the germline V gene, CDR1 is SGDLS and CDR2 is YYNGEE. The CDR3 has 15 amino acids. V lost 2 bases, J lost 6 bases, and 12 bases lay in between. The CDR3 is CASSVGGSGNSPLHF. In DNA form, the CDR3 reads TGTGCCAGCAGCGTGGGGGGGTCCGGTAATTCACCCCTCCACTTT.

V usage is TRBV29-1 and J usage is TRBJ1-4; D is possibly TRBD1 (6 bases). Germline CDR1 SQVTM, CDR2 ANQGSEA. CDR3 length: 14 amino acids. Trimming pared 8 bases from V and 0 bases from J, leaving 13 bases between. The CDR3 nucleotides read TGCAGCTCCAGAGGGGGAGCAACTAATGAAAAACTGTTTTTT. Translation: CSSRGGATNEKLFF.

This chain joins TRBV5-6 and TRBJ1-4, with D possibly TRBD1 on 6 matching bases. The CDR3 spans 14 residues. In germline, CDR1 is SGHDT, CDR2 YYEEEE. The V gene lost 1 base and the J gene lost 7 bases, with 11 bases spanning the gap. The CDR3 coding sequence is TGTGCCAGCAGCTTGTGGGGGCTAGGTGAAAAACTGTTTTTT. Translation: CASSLWGLGEKLFF.

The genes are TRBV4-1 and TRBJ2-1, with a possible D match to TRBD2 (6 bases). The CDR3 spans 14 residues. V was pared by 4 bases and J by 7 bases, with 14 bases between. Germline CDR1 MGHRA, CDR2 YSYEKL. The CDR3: CASSPSGGINEQFF. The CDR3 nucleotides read TGCGCCAGCAGCCCCTCCGGGGGAATAAATGAGCAGTTCTTC.

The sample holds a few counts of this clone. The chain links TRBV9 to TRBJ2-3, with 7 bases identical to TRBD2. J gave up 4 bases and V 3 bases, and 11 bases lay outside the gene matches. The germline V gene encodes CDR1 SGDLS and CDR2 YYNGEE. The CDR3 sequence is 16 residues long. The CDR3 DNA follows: TGTGCCAGCAGCGCGATGAGCGGGGAAGGGCCAGATACGCAGTATTTT. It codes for CASSAMSGEGPDTQYF. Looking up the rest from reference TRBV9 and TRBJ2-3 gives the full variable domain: DSGVTQTPKHLITATGQRVTLRCSPRSGDLSVYWYQQSLDQGLQFLIQYYNGEERAKGNILERFSAQQFPDLHSELNLSSLELGDSALYFCASSAMSGEGPDTQYFGPGTRLTVL.

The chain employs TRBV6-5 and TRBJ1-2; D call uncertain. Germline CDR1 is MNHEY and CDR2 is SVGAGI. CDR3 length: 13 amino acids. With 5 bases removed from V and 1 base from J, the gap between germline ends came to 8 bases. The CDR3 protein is CASSTSVNYGYTF. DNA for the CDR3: TGTGCCAGCAGTACCTCGGTTAACTATGGCTACACCTTC.

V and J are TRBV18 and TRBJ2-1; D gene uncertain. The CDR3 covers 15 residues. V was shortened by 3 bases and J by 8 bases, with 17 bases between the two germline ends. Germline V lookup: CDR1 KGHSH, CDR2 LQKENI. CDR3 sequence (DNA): TGTGCCAGCTCACCCGCTTTGGCGGATTGGCATGAGCAGTTCTTC. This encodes CASSPALADWHEQFF.

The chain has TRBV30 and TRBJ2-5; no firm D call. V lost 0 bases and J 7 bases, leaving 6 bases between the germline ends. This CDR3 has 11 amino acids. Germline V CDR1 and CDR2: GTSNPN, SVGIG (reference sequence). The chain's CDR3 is CAWSVSGTQYF. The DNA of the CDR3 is TGTGCCTGGAGTGTATCAGGGACCCAGTACTTC. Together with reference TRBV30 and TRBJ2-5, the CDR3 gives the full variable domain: SQTIHQWPATLVQPVGSPLSLECTVEGTSNPNLYWYRQAAGRGLQLLFYSVGIGQISSEVPQNLSASRPQDRQFILSSKKLLLSDSGFYLCAWSVSGTQYFGPGTRLLVL.

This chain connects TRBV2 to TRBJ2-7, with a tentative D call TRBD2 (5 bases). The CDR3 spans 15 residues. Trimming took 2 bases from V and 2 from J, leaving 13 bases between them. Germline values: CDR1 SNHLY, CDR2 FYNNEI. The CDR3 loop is CASSESASSPYEQYF. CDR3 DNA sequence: TGTGCCAGCAGTGAATCGGCTAGCAGCCCCTACGAGCAGTACTTC. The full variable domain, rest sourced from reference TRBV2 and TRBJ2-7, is EPEVTQTPSHQVTQMGQEVILRCVPISNHLYFYWYRQILGQKVEFLVSFYNNEISEKSEIFDDQFSVERPDGSNFTLKIRSTKLEDSAMYFCASSESASSPYEQYFGPGTRLTVT.

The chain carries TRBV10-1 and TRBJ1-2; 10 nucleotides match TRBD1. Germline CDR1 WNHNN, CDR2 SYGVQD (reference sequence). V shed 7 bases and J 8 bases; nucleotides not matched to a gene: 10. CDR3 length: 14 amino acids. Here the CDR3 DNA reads TGCGCCAGCAACCCTGCCCGGGACAGGGGAGGCTACACCTTC. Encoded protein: CASNPARDRGGYTF.

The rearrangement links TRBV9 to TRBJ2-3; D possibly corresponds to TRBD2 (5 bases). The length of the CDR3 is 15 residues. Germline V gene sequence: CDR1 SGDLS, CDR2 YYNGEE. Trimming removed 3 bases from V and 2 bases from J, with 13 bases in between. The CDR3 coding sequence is TGTGCCAGCAGCGGAACGGGGTTCTCCACAGATACGCAGTATTTT. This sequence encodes CASSGTGFSTDTQYF.

Here the CDR3 DNA reads TGTGCCAGCAGCTTTAGGGGGGCAGGGGGCCGAGGTACCCTGGCTTTCTTT. Its translation: CASSFRGAGGRGTLAFF. The rearrangement links TRBV13 to TRBJ1-1; TRBD1 matches at 8 bases. This CDR3 is built from 17 residues. J gave up 11 bases and V 3 bases, and 20 bases lay outside the gene matches. Germline CDR1 reads PRHDT; CDR2 reads FYEKMQ (reference sequence).